A selection of T cell receptor beta chains follows, all from one sample in a study of CD8 T cells in ankylosing spondylitis. TCRdb analysed the 5' RACE reads with MiXCR anew, one entry per CDR3 protein. The top ten hold about an eighth of the sample, which has approximately 350,000 distinct CDR3 sequences, 20% seen once. The specimen was blood, either unsorted or a sorted T cell fraction (not recorded which). Receptors were obtained from a male donor with ankylosing spondylitis or in good health (not recorded which). Each CDR3 is given with its conserved first and last residue. Each record gives: D gene, V gene, clone size, J gene, CDR3 protein, CDR3 DNA. A D gene is named only where the DNA matches it firmly. Expanded clones get a size class; other rows say once, few or many, or leave the size out.

D gene: -; V gene: TRBV11-3; clone size: few; J gene: TRBJ2-1; CDR3 protein: CASSPRGGLYNEQFF; CDR3 DNA: TGTGCCAGCAGTCCAAGAGGGGGGCTCTACAATGAGCAGTTCTTC
D gene: -; V gene: TRBV29-1; clone size: few; J gene: TRBJ2-7; CDR3 protein: CSAGYSYEQYF; CDR3 DNA: TGCAGCGCAGGGTATTCCTACGAGCAGTACTTC
D gene: TRBD2; V gene: TRBV29-1; clone size: -; J gene: TRBJ2-1; CDR3 protein: CSVEGHLSSGGEGEQFF; CDR3 DNA: TGCAGCGTTGAAGGACACCTCTCTAGCGGGGGGGAGGGAGAGCAGTTCTTC
D gene: -; V gene: TRBV7-9; clone size: -; J gene: TRBJ2-1; CDR3 protein: CASSFSTIEQFF; CDR3 DNA: TGTGCCAGCAGCTTTAGCACGATTGAGCAGTTCTTC
D gene: TRBD1; V gene: TRBV12-3/TRBV12-4; clone size: many; J gene: TRBJ2-5; CDR3 protein: CASSEQGAWETQYF; CDR3 DNA: TGTGCCAGCAGTGAACAGGGGGCATGGGAGACCCAGTACTTC
D gene: -; V gene: TRBV9; clone size: -; J gene: TRBJ1-2; CDR3 protein: CASSVGLSANYGYTF; CDR3 DNA: TGTGCCAGCAGCGTAGGGCTGAGCGCTAACTATGGCTACACCTTC
D gene: -; V gene: TRBV28; clone size: -; J gene: TRBJ2-2; CDR3 protein: CASSLFWTLNTGELFF; CDR3 DNA: TGTGCCAGCAGTTTGTTTTGGACACTAAACACCGGGGAGCTGTTTTTT
D gene: TRBD2; V gene: TRBV7-9; clone size: -; J gene: TRBJ2-7; CDR3 protein: CASSLIPSGGANDEQYF; CDR3 DNA: TGTGCCAGCAGCTTAATTCCGAGCGGGGGGGCTAACGACGAGCAGTACTTC
D gene: TRBD2; V gene: TRBV2; clone size: -; J gene: TRBJ2-7; CDR3 protein: CASSPSGGSGAYEQYF; CDR3 DNA: TGTGCCAGCAGTCCCAGCGGGGGGAGCGGGGCCTACGAGCAGTACTTC
D gene: -; V gene: TRBV30; clone size: few; J gene: TRBJ2-1; CDR3 protein: CAWSVDSRSYNEQFF; CDR3 DNA: TGTGCCTGGAGTGTGGACTCCCGCTCCTACAATGAGCAGTTCTTC
D gene: TRBD2; V gene: TRBV7-2; clone size: -; J gene: TRBJ2-1; CDR3 protein: CASSPFSGVIYNEQFF; CDR3 DNA: TGTGCCAGCAGCCCCTTTAGCGGGGTTATTTACAATGAGCAGTTCTTC